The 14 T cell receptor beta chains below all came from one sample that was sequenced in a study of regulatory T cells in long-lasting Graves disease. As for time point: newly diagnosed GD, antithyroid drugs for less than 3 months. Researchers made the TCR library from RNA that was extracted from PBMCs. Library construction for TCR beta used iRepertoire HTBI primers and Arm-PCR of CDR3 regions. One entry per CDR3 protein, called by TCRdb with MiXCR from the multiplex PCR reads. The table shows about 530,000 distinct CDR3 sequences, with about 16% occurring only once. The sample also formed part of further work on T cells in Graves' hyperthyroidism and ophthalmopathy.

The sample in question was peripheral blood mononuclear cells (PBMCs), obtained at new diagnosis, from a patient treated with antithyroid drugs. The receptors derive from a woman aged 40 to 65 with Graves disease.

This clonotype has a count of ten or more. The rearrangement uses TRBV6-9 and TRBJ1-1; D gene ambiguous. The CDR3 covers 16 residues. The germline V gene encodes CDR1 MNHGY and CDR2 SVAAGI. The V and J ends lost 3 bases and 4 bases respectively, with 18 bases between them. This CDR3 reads CASSYEGSPRGTEAFF. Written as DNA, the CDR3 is TGTGCCAGCAGTTACGAGGGAAGCCCTCGGGGCACTGAAGCTTTCTTT.

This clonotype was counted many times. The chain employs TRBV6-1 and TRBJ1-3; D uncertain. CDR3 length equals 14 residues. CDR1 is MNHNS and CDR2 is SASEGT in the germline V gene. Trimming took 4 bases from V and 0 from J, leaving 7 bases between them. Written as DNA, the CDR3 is TGTGCCAGCAGTGGACGGGACTCTGGAAACACCATATATTTT. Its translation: CASSGRDSGNTIYF.

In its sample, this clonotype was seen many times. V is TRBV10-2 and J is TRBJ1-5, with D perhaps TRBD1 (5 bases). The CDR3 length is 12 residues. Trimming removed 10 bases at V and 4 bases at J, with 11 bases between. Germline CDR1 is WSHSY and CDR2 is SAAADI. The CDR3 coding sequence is TGCGCCACTACGACAGCTAATCAGCCCCAGCATTTT. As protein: CATTTANQPQHF.

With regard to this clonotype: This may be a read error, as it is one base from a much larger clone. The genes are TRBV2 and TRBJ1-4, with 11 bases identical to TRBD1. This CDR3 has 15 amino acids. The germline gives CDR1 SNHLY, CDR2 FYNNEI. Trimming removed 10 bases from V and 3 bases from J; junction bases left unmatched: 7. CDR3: CANRDRGFANEKLFF. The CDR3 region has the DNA TGTGCCAACCGGGACAGGGGGTTCGCTAATGAAAAACTGTTTTTT.

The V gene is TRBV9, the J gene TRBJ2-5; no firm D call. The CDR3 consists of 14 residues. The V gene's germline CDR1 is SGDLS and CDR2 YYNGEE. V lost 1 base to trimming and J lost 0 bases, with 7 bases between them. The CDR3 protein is CASSVRSDQETQYF. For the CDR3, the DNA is TGTGCCAGCAGCGTAAGATCCGACCAAGAGACCCAGTACTTC. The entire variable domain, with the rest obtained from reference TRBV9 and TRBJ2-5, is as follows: DSGVTQTPKHLITATGQRVTLRCSPRSGDLSVYWYQQSLDQGLQFLIQYYNGEERAKGNILERFSAQQFPDLHSELNLSSLELGDSALYFCASSVRSDQETQYFGPGTRLLVL.

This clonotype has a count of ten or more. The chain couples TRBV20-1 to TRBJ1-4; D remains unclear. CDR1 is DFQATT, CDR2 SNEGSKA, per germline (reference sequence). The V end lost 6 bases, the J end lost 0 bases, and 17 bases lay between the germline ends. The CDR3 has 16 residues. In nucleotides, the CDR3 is TGCAGTGCCTTCCGCCCCAGGAAAGCAACTAATGAAAAACTGTTTTTT. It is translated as CSAFRPRKATNEKLFF.

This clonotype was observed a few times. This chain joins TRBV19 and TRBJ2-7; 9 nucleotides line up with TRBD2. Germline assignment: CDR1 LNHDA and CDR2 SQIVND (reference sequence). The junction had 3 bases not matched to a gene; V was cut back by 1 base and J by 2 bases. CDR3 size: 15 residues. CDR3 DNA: TGTGCCAGTAGTATAGCCAGCGGGGGGACCTACGAGCAGTACTTC. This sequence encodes CASSIASGGTYEQYF.

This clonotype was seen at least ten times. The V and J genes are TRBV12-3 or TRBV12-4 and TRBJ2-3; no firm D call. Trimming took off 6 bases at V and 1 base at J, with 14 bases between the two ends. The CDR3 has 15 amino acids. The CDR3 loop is CASRTTPAGTDTQYF. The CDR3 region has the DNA TGTGCCAGCAGGACGACTCCTGCGGGCACAGATACGCAGTATTTT.

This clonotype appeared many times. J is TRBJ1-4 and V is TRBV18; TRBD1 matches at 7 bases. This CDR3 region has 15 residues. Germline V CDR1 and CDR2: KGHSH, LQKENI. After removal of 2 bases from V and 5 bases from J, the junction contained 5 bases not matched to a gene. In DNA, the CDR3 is TGTGCCAGCTCACCATATGGGACAGTGAATGAAAAACTGTTTTTT. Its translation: CASSPYGTVNEKLFF. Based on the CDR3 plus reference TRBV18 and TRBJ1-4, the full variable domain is NAGVMQNPRHLVRRRGQEARLRCSPMKGHSHVYWYRQLPEEGLKFMVYLQKENIIDESGMPKERFSAEFPKEGPSILRIQQVVRGDSAAYFCASSPYGTVNEKLFFGSGTQLSVL.

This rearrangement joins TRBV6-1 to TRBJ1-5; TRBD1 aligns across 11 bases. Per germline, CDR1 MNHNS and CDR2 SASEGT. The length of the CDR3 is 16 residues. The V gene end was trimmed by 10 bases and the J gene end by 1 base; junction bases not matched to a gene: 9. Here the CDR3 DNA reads TGTGCCACCCGGGACAGGGGGAGTGAGAGCAATCAGCCCCAGCATTTT. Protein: CATRDRGSESNQPQHF.

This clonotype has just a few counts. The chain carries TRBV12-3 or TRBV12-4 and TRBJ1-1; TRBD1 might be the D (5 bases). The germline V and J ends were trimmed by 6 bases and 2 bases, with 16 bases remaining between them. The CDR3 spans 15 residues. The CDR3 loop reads CASSPLQGSNTEAFF. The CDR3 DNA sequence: TGTGCCAGCAGCCCATTGCAGGGATCAAACACTGAAGCTTTCTTT.

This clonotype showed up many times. CDR3 sequence (DNA): TGTGCCTGGAGGCATCCTCGAACTAGCACAGATACGCAGTATTTT. It specifies CAWRHPRTSTDTQYF. The gene calls are TRBV30 and TRBJ2-3; no definite D call. Trimming took off 3 bases at V and 0 bases at J, with 13 bases between the two ends. In germline, CDR1 is GTSNPN, CDR2 SVGIG (reference sequence). The length of the CDR3 is 15 residues.

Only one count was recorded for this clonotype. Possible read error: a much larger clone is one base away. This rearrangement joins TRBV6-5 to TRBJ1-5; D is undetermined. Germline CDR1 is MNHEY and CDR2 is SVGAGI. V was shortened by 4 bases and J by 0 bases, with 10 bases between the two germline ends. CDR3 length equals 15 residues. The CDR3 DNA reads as TGTGCCAGCAGTTCCGGGGTTTATAGCAATCAGCCCCAGCATTTT. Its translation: CASSSGVYSNQPQHF.

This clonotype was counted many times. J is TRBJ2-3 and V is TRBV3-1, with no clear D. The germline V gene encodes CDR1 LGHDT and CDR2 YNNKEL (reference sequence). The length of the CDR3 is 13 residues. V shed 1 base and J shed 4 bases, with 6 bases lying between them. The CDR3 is CASSQGGPDTQYF. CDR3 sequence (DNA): TGTGCCAGCAGCCAAGGCGGCCCAGATACGCAGTATTTT.